These T cell receptor beta chains were read from a single sample in a study of T-cell memory formation after mild COVID-19. TCRdb analysed the 5' RACE reads with MiXCR anew, one entry per CDR3 protein. The sample lists about 190,000 distinct CDR3 sequences, 15% to 20% seen once, with approximately 2.4% in the top ten. The material sequenced was PBMCs or a T cell subset sorted from them (not recorded which). The receptors here all came from an adult woman who had mild COVID-19 (a few samples of this study predate the infection). Cell type and time point are not known. Each CDR3 is given with its conserved first and last residue. A D gene is named only where the DNA matches it firmly. Size is stated for part of the rows, as once, few or many counts, or as a class when the clone is expanded.

V,size,D,J,CDR3,DNA
TRBV20-1,.,TRBD2,TRBJ2-1,CSAIGTSADNEQFF,TGCAGTGCGATCGGGACTAGCGCCGACAATGAGCAGTTCTTC
TRBV4-1,many,.,TRBJ1-1,CASSQGALNTEAFF,TGCGCCAGCAGCCAGGGGGCCCTGAACACTGAAGCTTTCTTT
TRBV5-1,once,TRBD1,TRBJ2-1,CASSAGTGVVNEQFF,TGCGCCAGCAGCGCCGGGACAGGGGTGGTGAATGAGCAGTTCTTC
TRBV7-2,few,TRBD2,TRBJ2-1,CASSYPGASGGSSYNEQFF,TGTGCCAGCAGCTACCCGGGGGCTAGCGGGGGGTCTTCCTACAATGAGCAGTTCTTC
TRBV3-1,.,.,TRBJ2-2,CASSQDWRSGTRNTGELFF,TGTGCCAGCAGCCAAGATTGGCGGTCCGGGACAAGAAACACCGGGGAGCTGTTTTTT
TRBV5-1,few,.,TRBJ1-2,CASSLVSGRDVYGYTF,TGCGCCAGCAGCTTGGTCTCTGGCAGGGATGTCTATGGCTACACCTTC
TRBV5-6,few,.,TRBJ1-2,CASSSPGEINYGYTF,TGTGCCAGCAGCTCTCCGGGAGAAATTAACTATGGCTACACCTTC
TRBV4-2,.,.,TRBJ2-7,CASSPTTGSSYEQYF,TGTGCCAGCAGCCCAACGACAGGAAGCTCCTACGAGCAGTACTTC
TRBV5-1,.,.,TRBJ2-3,CASRVRTSTDTQYF,TGCGCCAGCAGAGTAAGGACCAGCACAGATACGCAGTATTTT
TRBV27,few,.,TRBJ1-1,CASSSGLMNTEAFF,TGTGCCAGCAGTTCGGGACTGATGAACACTGAAGCTTTCTTT
TRBV7-2,few,TRBD1,TRBJ2-3,CASRLDRGRDTQYF,TGTGCCAGCAGATTAGACAGGGGGCGAGATACGCAGTATTTT
TRBV12-3/TRBV12-4,few,TRBD1,TRBJ1-5,CASRGPGQGRNQPQHF,TGTGCCAGCAGGGGACCGGGACAGGGGCGTAATCAGCCCCAGCATTTT
TRBV10-2,few,TRBD1,TRBJ2-7,CASSERTGGLYEQYF,TGCGCCAGCAGTGAAAGGACAGGGGGCTTATACGAGCAGTACTTC
TRBV11-1,.,.,TRBJ2-7,CASSRNRGMAEQYF,TGTGCCAGCAGCCGCAATCGGGGTATGGCGGAGCAGTACTTC
TRBV4-2,.,.,TRBJ1-5,CASSQGRGHSSNQPQHF,TGTGCCAGCAGCCAAGGGAGGGGACACTCTAGCAATCAGCCCCAGCATTTT
TRBV12-3/TRBV12-4,few,.,TRBJ1-5,CASSWTDHQPQHF,TGTGCCAGCAGTTGGACAGACCATCAGCCCCAGCATTTT
TRBV12-3/TRBV12-4,few,.,TRBJ1-5,CASSLVTGLGPQPQHF,TGTGCCAGCAGTTTAGTAACGGGACTCGGACCTCAGCCCCAGCATTTT
TRBV14,.,TRBD1,TRBJ1-4,CASSPTGQYEKLFF,TGTGCCAGCAGCCCGACAGGGCAGTATGAAAAACTGTTTTTT
TRBV7-2,few,.,TRBJ2-1,CASSSIPPSSYNEQFF,TGTGCCAGCAGCAGTATACCCCCCTCGTCCTACAATGAGCAGTTCTTC
TRBV2,.,.,TRBJ1-6,CASHPSYNSPLHF,TGTGCCAGCCACCCCTCCTATAATTCACCCCTCCACTTT
TRBV7-7,.,.,TRBJ2-1,CASSLHVGFEQFF,TGTGCCAGCAGCCTTCACGTCGGATTCGAGCAGTTCTTC
TRBV20-1,.,.,TRBJ1-6,CSAIGSYNSPLHF,TGCAGTGCTATAGGCTCCTATAATTCACCCCTCCACTTT
TRBV5-1,few,.,TRBJ2-5,CASSPPGHTTQETQYF,TGCGCCAGCAGCCCCCCGGGACACACGACCCAAGAGACCCAGTACTTC
TRBV6-5,few,.,TRBJ2-3,CASSRKLITSTDTQYF,TGTGCCAGCAGTCGTAAACTGATTACTAGCACAGATACGCAGTATTTT
TRBV20-1,many,.,TRBJ1-1,CSSGPPGTHTEAFF,TGCAGTTCCGGTCCTCCAGGGACACACACTGAAGCTTTCTTT
TRBV11-1,.,.,TRBJ2-7,CASSFGRGGYEQYF,TGTGCCAGCAGCTTTGGCAGGGGCGGATACGAGCAGTACTTC